The 21 T cell receptor beta chains presented below share a single source sample, sequenced in a study of CD8 T cells in ankylosing spondylitis (dated by TCRdb to 2016 to 2017). Library preparation employed 5' RACE. Instrument on record: Illumina HiSeq 2500. TCRdb trimmed public reads at Q25 via fastp, called clones via MiXCR and kept in-frame beta chains. A single entry per CDR3 protein holds the most common genes and DNA from its merged rows. This sample lists 29,000 or so distinct CDR3 sequences; about 5.3% were detected once. The top ten clones comprise over 1.5% of the sample. The sample consisted of blood, either unsorted or a sorted T cell fraction (not recorded which). These receptors came from a female donor with ankylosing spondylitis or in good health (not recorded which).

Many counts were recorded for this clonotype. This rearrangement joins TRBV9 to TRBJ1-4; 9 bases agree with TRBD1. With V trimmed by 4 bases and J by 6 bases, 4 bases remained unmatched. CDR3 length: 14 amino acids. Germline lookup yields CDR1 SGDLS and CDR2 YYNGEE. CDR3 bases: TGTGCCAGCAGCCCTGGGACAGGGTATGAAAAACTGTTTTTT. Translated: CASSPGTGYEKLFF.

The sample holds one count of this clonotype. This sequence joins TRBV9 and TRBJ2-3; D uncertain. The CDR3 has 12 residues. V was shortened by 4 bases and J by 5 bases, with 8 bases between the two germline ends. Germline CDR1 SGDLS, CDR2 YYNGEE. This chain's CDR3 is CASSPSLDTQYF. DNA of the CDR3: TGTGCCAGCAGCCCAAGTTTAGATACGCAGTATTTT.

This clonotype was detected many times. This chain connects TRBV9 to TRBJ2-5; D may match TRBD1 or TRBD2 (5 bases each). The CDR3 sequence is 15 residues long. From germline, CDR1 is SGDLS and CDR2 YYNGEE. V shed 3 bases and J shed 2 bases, with 14 bases lying between them. CDR3 region: CASSAAGSWQETQYF. In nucleotides, the CDR3 is TGTGCCAGCAGCGCGGCAGGGAGTTGGCAAGAGACCCAGTACTTC. Full variable domain (remainder filled in from reference TRBV9 and TRBJ2-5): DSGVTQTPKHLITATGQRVTLRCSPRSGDLSVYWYQQSLDQGLQFLIQYYNGEERAKGNILERFSAQQFPDLHSELNLSSLELGDSALYFCASSAAGSWQETQYFGPGTRLLVL.

This clonotype was picked up many times. The V gene is TRBV9, the J gene TRBJ2-3; no clear D. CDR3 size: 14 residues. Germline values: CDR1 SGDLS, CDR2 YYNGEE. The V end was cut by 4 bases, the J end by 7 bases, with 16 bases between. CDR3 amino acids: CASSPSSTANTQYF. CDR3 DNA: TGTGCCAGCAGCCCGTCTTCCACCGCGAATACGCAGTATTTT.

This chain joins TRBV9 and TRBJ2-3; 8 nucleotides agree with TRBD2. The length of the CDR3 is 15 residues. Germline CDR1 is SGDLS and CDR2 is YYNGEE. Germline trimming cut 3 bases from V and 3 bases from J; bases unmatched to any gene: 6. The CDR3 region has the DNA TGTGCCAGCAGCGGATTCGGGAGGGAGACAGATACGCAGTATTTT. It encodes CASSGFGRETDTQYF.

This clonotype has at least ten counts. The chain couples TRBV9 to TRBJ2-7, with D maybe TRBD2 (7 bases). The CDR3 is 14 residues long. With 4 bases removed from V and 0 bases from J, the gap between germline ends came to 11 bases. CDR1 and CDR2 from the germline V gene are SGDLS and YYNGEE. The CDR3 sequence is CASSPAGASYEQYF. CDR3 sequence (DNA): TGTGCCAGCAGCCCCGCGGGGGCCTCCTACGAGCAGTACTTC.

This clonotype qualifies as medium-sized. The V gene is TRBV9, the J gene TRBJ1-2, with TRBD1 identical over 7 bases. The junction had 6 bases not matched to a gene; V was cut back by 0 bases and J by 7 bases. The CDR3 extends over 14 amino acids. Germline V gene sequence: CDR1 SGDLS, CDR2 YYNGEE. The CDR3 protein is CASSVGDREGGYTF. CDR3 DNA: TGTGCCAGCAGCGTAGGAGACAGGGAGGGTGGCTACACCTTC. Filled out from reference TRBV9 and TRBJ1-2, the complete variable domain reads DSGVTQTPKHLITATGQRVTLRCSPRSGDLSVYWYQQSLDQGLQFLIQYYNGEERAKGNILERFSAQQFPDLHSELNLSSLELGDSALYFCASSVGDREGGYTFGSGTRLTVV.

This clonotype was detected ten times or more. The chain has TRBV9 and TRBJ1-6; D is ambiguous. CDR3 length: 15 amino acids. Germline V gene sequence: CDR1 SGDLS, CDR2 YYNGEE. Trimming stripped 4 bases from V and 7 bases from J, with 15 bases between. The CDR3 DNA reads as TGTGCCAGCAGCCCAGAGGGTAGTACCAATTCACCCCTCCACTTT. Amino acids: CASSPEGSTNSPLHF.

The CDR3 DNA is TGTGCCAGCAGCCCCCGACACGATTCACCCCTCCACTTT. Translation: CASSPRHDSPLHF. The chain couples TRBV9 to TRBJ1-6, with D uncertain. The CDR3 sequence is 13 residues long. Germline assignment: CDR1 SGDLS and CDR2 YYNGEE. Trimming shortened V by 4 bases and J by 8 bases, and 10 bases separated the two germline ends.

This clonotype showed up many times. The chain combines TRBV9 with TRBJ1-6; D unresolved. V was pared by 2 bases and J by 8 bases, with 11 bases between. The CDR3 sequence is 14 residues long. CDR1 SGDLS and CDR2 YYNGEE come from the germline V gene. The CDR3 is CASSVSLEDSPLHF. Written as DNA, the CDR3 is TGTGCCAGCAGCGTGAGCCTGGAGGATTCACCCCTCCACTTT.

V and J are TRBV9 and TRBJ2-7; D is perhaps TRBD2 (7 bases). From germline, CDR1 is SGDLS and CDR2 YYNGEE. The V gene lost 2 bases and the J gene lost 5 bases, with 17 bases spanning the gap. The CDR3 is 15 residues long. The CDR3 spells CASSVGEGGVNEQYF. CDR3 DNA: TGTGCCAGCAGCGTCGGGGAGGGGGGTGTGAACGAGCAGTACTTC.

This clonotype was counted only a few times. The chain joins TRBV9 to TRBJ2-1, with TRBD2 matching over 7 bases. The trim removed 3 bases at V and 1 base at J, leaving 10 bases unmatched. CDR1 SGDLS and CDR2 YYNGEE come from the germline V gene. This CDR3 is built from 17 residues. DNA for the CDR3: TGTGCCAGCAGCGCGGGTGGCGGGAGAATTTCCTACAATGAGCAGTTCTTC. Translating it yields CASSAGGGRISYNEQFF. Supplemented by reference TRBV9 and TRBJ2-1, the full variable domain reads DSGVTQTPKHLITATGQRVTLRCSPRSGDLSVYWYQQSLDQGLQFLIQYYNGEERAKGNILERFSAQQFPDLHSELNLSSLELGDSALYFCASSAGGGRISYNEQFFGPGTRLTVL.

This clonotype appeared a single time. At one of its ends the junction is not consistent with the germline gene, which may arise from a read error. This rearrangement joins TRBV9 to TRBJ2-7; TRBD1 matches 8 bases. The germline V gene encodes CDR1 SGDLS and CDR2 YYNGEE. This CDR3 contains 12 residues. This CDR3 reads CASSVGTGPANF. The CDR3, as DNA: TGTGCCAGCAGCGTAGGGACAGGGCCCGCGAACTTC.

The chain employs TRBV9 and TRBJ2-5; D is perhaps TRBD2 (6 bases). Germline CDR1 is SGDLS and CDR2 is YYNGEE. Trimming took off 0 bases at V and 4 bases at J, with 10 bases between the two ends. The CDR3 runs to 14 residues. The CDR3 here is CASSVGGVGETQYF. DNA for the CDR3: TGTGCCAGCAGCGTAGGCGGGGTGGGAGAGACCCAGTACTTC.

This clonotype was counted at least ten times. The chain carries TRBV9 and TRBJ2-7, with 8 positions matching TRBD1. Germline V gene lookup returns CDR1 SGDLS and CDR2 YYNGEE. V gave up 0 bases and J gave up 6 bases; unmatched junction bases: 8. The CDR3 runs to 15 residues. The chain's CDR3 is CASSVGQGAGGEQYF. For the CDR3, the DNA is TGTGCCAGCAGCGTAGGTCAGGGGGCCGGTGGCGAGCAGTACTTC.

This clonotype has only a few counts. The chain joins TRBV9 to TRBJ2-1; 14 bases map to TRBD2. After removal of 0 bases from V and 1 base from J, the junction contained 12 bases not matched to a gene. CDR3 size: 21 residues. Germline assignment: CDR1 SGDLS and CDR2 YYNGEE. The chain's CDR3 is CASSVGGTGLAGARSYNEQFF. CDR3 DNA: TGTGCCAGCAGCGTAGGTGGGACGGGACTAGCGGGAGCGAGATCCTACAATGAGCAGTTCTTC.

This clonotype was counted a few times. As DNA, the CDR3 is TGTGCCAGCAGCGTAGACGGCCCCGGGGAGCTGTTTTTT. Its translation: CASSVDGPGELFF. The chain carries TRBV9 and TRBJ2-2; no reliable D call. Germline V gene data show CDR1 as SGDLS and CDR2 as YYNGEE. This CDR3 has 13 amino acids. Trimming shortened V by 0 bases and J by 6 bases, and 6 bases separated the two germline ends.

With regard to this clonotype: This could be a read error, since a much larger clone is one nucleotide away. The chain carries TRBV9 and TRBJ2-1, with TRBD2 matching over 10 bases. The germline CDR1 and CDR2 sequences are SGDLS and YYNGEE. The CDR3 sequence is 15 residues long. The CDR3: CASKSGTSAYNDQFF. The CDR3 coding sequence is TGTGCCAGCAAGTCAGGGACTAGCGCCTACAATGATCAGTTCTTC.

The table lists this clonotype with many counts. The rearrangement links TRBV9 to TRBJ2-7; TRBD1 might be the D (5 bases). The CDR3 runs 13 residues. Germline-derived CDR1 and CDR2 are SGDLS and YYNGEE. V lost 0 bases and J 2 bases, leaving 6 bases between the germline ends. CDR3 sequence: CASSVEGTYEQYF. The DNA of the CDR3 is TGTGCCAGCAGCGTAGAGGGGACCTACGAGCAGTACTTC.

This clonotype was observed at least ten times. This chain connects TRBV9 to TRBJ2-5, with 10 bases lining up with TRBD2. Germline V lookup: CDR1 SGDLS, CDR2 YYNGEE. With 7 bases clipped from V and 5 bases from J, the junction kept 2 bases outside the gene matches. The CDR3 has 12 residues. CDR3 sequence reads: CASGSGRETQYF. For the CDR3, the DNA is TGTGCCAGCGGTAGCGGGAGGGAGACCCAGTACTTC.

This clonotype was counted between two and nine times. This chain uses TRBV9 with TRBJ2-7; TRBD1 aligns across 10 bases. Trimming cost V 3 bases and J 9 bases; bases outside gene matches: 3. Germline V gives CDR1 SGDLS, CDR2 YYNGEE. This CDR3 has 12 amino acids. The CDR3 is CASSAGQGGQYF. For the CDR3, the DNA is TGTGCCAGCAGCGCCGGACAGGGGGGGCAGTACTTC.